A selection of T cell receptor beta chains follows, all from one sample in a study of shared clonotypes between healthy human individuals. The repertoire was sequenced with immunoSEQ multiplex PCR; TCRdb's copy has only in-frame clones and lacks some. The sample consists of approximately 2,200,000 clones, about 92% of them appearing once. The sequenced sample consisted of naive CD8+ T cells from PBMCs. The receptor set was obtained from a man between 18 and 35 years old in good health. Some clones in this sample may be carry-over from other donors' samples. CDR3s include the opening cysteine and the closing phenylalanine or tryptophan. D genes are given only for firm matches. Clone sizes are given selectively: once, few, many, or a class where the clone is expanded.

J gene: TRBJ2-5; clone size: -; D gene: -; V gene: TRBV27; CDR3 protein: CASSRSWAAEGQYF; CDR3 DNA: TGTGCCAGCAGCCGATCTTGGGCGGCGGAGGGCCAGTACTTC
J gene: TRBJ2-5; clone size: -; D gene: TRBD1; V gene: TRBV6-1; CDR3 protein: CASSGGQGIPQYF; CDR3 DNA: TGTGCCAGCAGTGGGGGACAGGGGATTCCCCAGTACTTC
J gene: TRBJ2-1; clone size: -; D gene: TRBD2; V gene: TRBV2; CDR3 protein: CASSGPSGSVGSYNEQFF; CDR3 DNA: TGTGCCAGCAGTGGTCCTAGCGGGAGTGTTGGCTCCTACAATGAGCAGTTCTTC
J gene: TRBJ2-7; clone size: -; D gene: TRBD2; V gene: TRBV13; CDR3 protein: CASSPPRVAGPAYEQYF; CDR3 DNA: TGTGCCAGCAGCCCCCCTCGGGTAGCGGGGCCAGCCTACGAGCAGTACTTC
J gene: TRBJ2-7; clone size: -; D gene: TRBD2; V gene: TRBV29-1; CDR3 protein: CSGLAGDYEQYF; CDR3 DNA: TGCAGCGGACTAGCGGGAGATTACGAGCAGTACTTC
J gene: TRBJ1-2; clone size: -; D gene: -; V gene: TRBV5-1; CDR3 protein: CASSLKIDYGYTF; CDR3 DNA: TGCGCCAGCAGCCTCAAAATCGACTATGGCTACACCTTC
J gene: TRBJ2-1; clone size: -; D gene: TRBD2; V gene: TRBV9; CDR3 protein: CASSVSGKTYNEQFF; CDR3 DNA: TGTGCCAGCAGCGTTAGCGGGAAAACCTACAATGAGCAGTTCTTC
J gene: TRBJ1-2; clone size: -; D gene: -; V gene: TRBV5-6; CDR3 protein: CASSIRDPSTYGYTF; CDR3 DNA: TGTGCCAGCAGCATACGGGACCCCTCCACCTATGGCTACACCTTC
J gene: TRBJ2-7; clone size: -; D gene: -; V gene: TRBV15; CDR3 protein: CATSRSSTGRLYEQYF; CDR3 DNA: TGTGCCACCAGCAGATCCTCGACAGGGAGGCTCTACGAGCAGTACTTC
J gene: TRBJ2-7; clone size: -; D gene: TRBD2; V gene: TRBV19; CDR3 protein: CASRSAGGREQYF; CDR3 DNA: TGTGCCAGTAGGTCGGCGGGAGGCCGCGAGCAGTACTTC
J gene: TRBJ2-3; clone size: -; D gene: -; V gene: TRBV7-9; CDR3 protein: CASSLGGPTDTQYF; CDR3 DNA: TGTGCCAGCAGCTTAGGCGGACCCACAGATACGCAGTATTTT
J gene: TRBJ2-3; clone size: -; D gene: -; V gene: TRBV7-3; CDR3 protein: CASSPGPDTQYF; CDR3 DNA: TGTGCCAGCAGCCCGGGCCCAGATACGCAGTATTTT
J gene: TRBJ2-7; clone size: -; D gene: -; V gene: TRBV7-9; CDR3 protein: CASSIGWSYEQYF; CDR3 DNA: TGTGCCAGCTCAATAGGGTGGTCCTACGAGCAGTACTTC
J gene: TRBJ1-2; clone size: -; D gene: TRBD1; V gene: TRBV27; CDR3 protein: CASRVTGGFSGYTF; CDR3 DNA: TGTGCCAGCAGGGTGACAGGGGGCTTTTCTGGCTACACCTTC
J gene: TRBJ2-7; clone size: -; D gene: -; V gene: TRBV4-3; CDR3 protein: CASSQDLGAYEQYF; CDR3 DNA: TGCGCCAGCAGCCAAGATTTGGGGGCCTACGAGCAGTACTTC
J gene: TRBJ2-1; clone size: -; D gene: -; V gene: TRBV6-4; CDR3 protein: CASSESRYNEQFF; CDR3 DNA: TGTGCCAGCAGTGAGTCTCGCTACAATGAGCAGTTCTTC
J gene: TRBJ2-1; clone size: -; D gene: TRBD2; V gene: TRBV27; CDR3 protein: CASSPSSGGYDNEQFF; CDR3 DNA: TGTGCCAGCAGCCCTTCTAGCGGGGGTTACGACAATGAGCAGTTCTTC
J gene: TRBJ2-1; clone size: once; D gene: TRBD2; V gene: TRBV5-1; CDR3 protein: CASSFPIAGPRDEQFF; CDR3 DNA: TGCGCCAGCAGCTTCCCTATAGCGGGGCCCCGAGATGAGCAGTTCTTC
J gene: TRBJ2-7; clone size: -; D gene: -; V gene: TRBV7-9; CDR3 protein: CASSLVGNEQYF; CDR3 DNA: TGTGCCAGCAGCTTAGTAGGGAACGAGCAGTACTTC
J gene: TRBJ2-7; clone size: -; D gene: TRBD1; V gene: TRBV7-9; CDR3 protein: CASSTTGTGTTYEQYF; CDR3 DNA: TGTGCCAGCAGCACCACCGGGACAGGGACAACCTACGAGCAGTACTTC
J gene: TRBJ2-2; clone size: -; D gene: -; V gene: TRBV6-5; CDR3 protein: CASSYTRMNTGELFF; CDR3 DNA: TGTGCCAGCAGTTACACTAGGATGAACACCGGGGAGCTGTTTTTT
J gene: TRBJ2-7; clone size: -; D gene: -; V gene: TRBV6-6; CDR3 protein: CASSPGFDEQYF; CDR3 DNA: TGTGCCAGCAGTCCAGGGTTCGACGAGCAGTACTTC
J gene: TRBJ2-3; clone size: -; D gene: -; V gene: TRBV15; CDR3 protein: CATSGQRASTDTQYF; CDR3 DNA: TGTGCCACCAGTGGGCAGCGAGCTAGCACAGATACGCAGTATTTT
J gene: TRBJ2-2; clone size: -; D gene: -; V gene: TRBV19; CDR3 protein: CASSSGNTGELFF; CDR3 DNA: TGTGCCAGTAGTAGCGGAAACACCGGGGAGCTGTTTTTT
J gene: TRBJ2-6; clone size: once; D gene: TRBD1; V gene: TRBV27; CDR3 protein: CASSFIGGSHSGANVLTF; CDR3 DNA: TGTGCCAGCAGTTTCATAGGGGGCTCCCACTCTGGGGCCAACGTCCTGACTTTC
J gene: TRBJ2-1; clone size: -; D gene: -; V gene: TRBV27; CDR3 protein: CASSLSKWGGEQFF; CDR3 DNA: TGTGCCAGCAGTTTATCGAAATGGGGGGGCGAGCAGTTCTTC
J gene: TRBJ1-2; clone size: -; D gene: -; V gene: TRBV27; CDR3 protein: CASSGGPQGGYTF; CDR3 DNA: TGTGCCAGCTCGGGGGGGCCCCAAGGTGGCTACACCTTC
J gene: TRBJ2-3; clone size: -; D gene: -; V gene: TRBV4-1; CDR3 protein: CASSQVGSTDTQYF; CDR3 DNA: TGCGCCAGCAGCCAAGTGGGCAGCACAGATACGCAGTATTTT
J gene: TRBJ2-1; clone size: -; D gene: -; V gene: TRBV5-6; CDR3 protein: CASSLYNEQFF; CDR3 DNA: TGTGCCAGCAGCCTATACAATGAGCAGTTCTTC
J gene: TRBJ2-7; clone size: -; D gene: -; V gene: TRBV27; CDR3 protein: CASGVIDRDEQYF; CDR3 DNA: TGTGCCAGCGGAGTGATCGATAGAGACGAGCAGTACTTC
J gene: TRBJ1-4; clone size: -; D gene: -; V gene: TRBV4-1; CDR3 protein: CASSHGTEKLFF; CDR3 DNA: TGCGCCAGCAGCCATGGGACAGAAAAACTGTTTTTT
J gene: TRBJ2-1; clone size: -; D gene: -; V gene: TRBV4-1; CDR3 protein: CASSLSGNEQFF; CDR3 DNA: TGCGCCAGCAGCCTCAGCGGCAATGAGCAGTTCTTC
J gene: TRBJ2-7; clone size: -; D gene: -; V gene: TRBV27; CDR3 protein: CASRDGPYEQYF; CDR3 DNA: TGTGCCAGCAGGGACGGCCCCTACGAGCAGTACTTC
J gene: TRBJ2-2; clone size: -; D gene: -; V gene: TRBV27; CDR3 protein: CASSPLLPGELFF; CDR3 DNA: TGTGCCAGCAGTCCCCTCCTCCCCGGGGAGCTGTTTTTT
J gene: TRBJ2-4; clone size: -; D gene: TRBD2; V gene: TRBV4-1; CDR3 protein: CASSQGREGKNIQYF; CDR3 DNA: TGCGCCAGCAGCCAAGGTCGGGAGGGCAAAAACATTCAGTACTTC
J gene: TRBJ2-7; clone size: -; D gene: -; V gene: TRBV6-5; CDR3 protein: CASTTTGGRQYF; CDR3 DNA: TGTGCCAGCACTACGACAGGAGGCCGGCAGTACTTC
J gene: TRBJ1-2; clone size: -; D gene: -; V gene: TRBV19; CDR3 protein: CASRRRQEIHYGYTF; CDR3 DNA: TGTGCCAGTAGACGACGACAGGAAATCCACTATGGCTACACCTTC
J gene: TRBJ2-5; clone size: -; D gene: -; V gene: TRBV4-3; CDR3 protein: CASSQIRADQETQYF; CDR3 DNA: TGCGCCAGCAGCCAAATCAGAGCAGACCAAGAGACCCAGTACTTC
J gene: TRBJ2-3; clone size: -; D gene: TRBD2; V gene: TRBV6-6; CDR3 protein: CASSHSVREGGDTQYF; CDR3 DNA: TGTGCCAGCAGCCATAGTGTCCGGGAGGGCGGGGATACGCAGTATTTT
J gene: TRBJ2-1; clone size: -; D gene: TRBD2; V gene: TRBV19; CDR3 protein: CASSPRTSGRAQTYNEQFF; CDR3 DNA: TGTGCCAGTAGTCCGCGGACTAGCGGGAGGGCCCAGACCTACAATGAGCAGTTCTTC
J gene: TRBJ1-1; clone size: -; D gene: -; V gene: TRBV7-8; CDR3 protein: CASSLSRGLDTEAFF; CDR3 DNA: TGTGCCAGCAGCTTATCGAGAGGCCTTGACACTGAAGCTTTCTTT
J gene: TRBJ1-2; clone size: few; D gene: -; V gene: TRBV29-1; CDR3 protein: CSVKPGHTYGYTF; CDR3 DNA: TGCAGCGTAAAGCCGGGACACACCTATGGCTACACCTTC
J gene: TRBJ2-2; clone size: -; D gene: -; V gene: TRBV27; CDR3 protein: CASSLLAGSTGELFF; CDR3 DNA: TGTGCCAGCAGTTTATTAGCAGGGAGCACCGGGGAGCTGTTTTTT
J gene: TRBJ2-5; clone size: -; D gene: -; V gene: TRBV30; CDR3 protein: CAWNGSETQYF; CDR3 DNA: TGTGCCTGGAACGGGTCGGAGACCCAGTACTTC
J gene: TRBJ2-1; clone size: -; D gene: -; V gene: TRBV6-4; CDR3 protein: CASPARINEQFF; CDR3 DNA: TGTGCCAGCCCCGCGCGGATCAATGAGCAGTTCTTC
J gene: TRBJ2-5; clone size: -; D gene: TRBD1; V gene: TRBV7-9; CDR3 protein: CASSLDREETQYF; CDR3 DNA: TGTGCCAGCAGCCTAGACAGGGAAGAGACCCAGTACTTC
J gene: TRBJ1-1; clone size: -; D gene: -; V gene: TRBV13; CDR3 protein: CASSRGGEGNTEAFF; CDR3 DNA: TGTGCCAGCAGTAGGGGCGGAGAAGGCAACACTGAAGCTTTCTTT